These T cell receptor beta chains were read from a single sample in a study of T cells in Graves' hyperthyroidism and ophthalmopathy. Using its own MiXCR run on the multiplex PCR reads, TCRdb lists one record per CDR3 protein. This sample has roughly 420,000 distinct CDR3 sequences, with around 14% found just once. The sample was blood. Source of these receptors: a woman in her late teens or twenties with Graves' hyperthyroidism. The CDR3 runs from the conserved cysteine through the conserved F or W. Each record gives: D gene, V gene, J gene, clone size, CDR3 protein, CDR3 DNA. D genes are given only for firm matches. Clone sizes are given selectively: once, few, many, or a class where the clone is expanded.

>-|TRBV7-3|TRBJ2-1|-
CAGSLMGGGQFF
TGTGCCGGCAGCTTGATGGGAGGGGGCCAGTTCTTC
>TRBD2|TRBV15|TRBJ2-1|-
CATSGGTSGTYNEQFF
TGTGCCACCAGCGGAGGGACTAGCGGGACCTACAATGAGCAGTTCTTC
>-|TRBV5-1|TRBJ1-5|-
CASSLGGPNSNQPQHF
TGCGCCAGCAGCTTGGGTGGTCCGAATAGCAATCAGCCCCAGCATTTT
>TRBD2|TRBV3-1|TRBJ2-5|many
CASSQGLAGGRGETQYF
TGTGCCAGCAGCCAGGGACTAGCGGGGGGGAGAGGGGAGACCCAGTACTTC
>-|TRBV13|TRBJ1-2|many
CASSSPTGYGYTF
TGTGCCAGCAGCTCACCGACGGGATATGGCTACACCTTC
>-|TRBV27|TRBJ2-3|few
CASSPKGSGADTQYF
TGTGCCAGCAGTCCAAAGGGGTCCGGTGCAGATACGCAGTATTTT
>-|TRBV5-5|TRBJ2-7|many
CASSNQEGYEQYF
TGTGCCAGCAGTAATCAGGAGGGGTACGAGCAGTACTTC
>-|TRBV27|TRBJ2-1|many
CASRRPGLQFF
TGTGCCAGCCGTCGTCCCGGACTTCAGTTCTTC
>-|TRBV6-1|TRBJ2-7|-
CASSEITREGQYF
TGTGCCAGCAGTGAAATTACCCGGGAAGGGCAGTACTTC
>-|TRBV20-1|TRBJ1-1|-
CSARDPGRQNTEAFF
TGCAGTGCTAGAGATCCAGGACGGCAGAACACTGAAGCTTTCTTT
>TRBD2|TRBV7-9|TRBJ2-3|many
CASSLTSRADTQYF
TGTGCCAGCAGCTTGACTAGCAGGGCAGATACGCAGTATTTT
>-|TRBV28|TRBJ1-4|many
CASSPTRFGEKLFF
TGTGCCAGCAGCCCTACAAGGTTCGGGGAAAAACTGTTTTTT
>TRBD2|TRBV7-2|TRBJ2-3|few
CASSLGGRGGGTDTQYF
TGTGCCAGCAGCTTAGGGGGGCGGGGGGGCGGCACAGATACGCAGTATTTT
>TRBD1|TRBV20-1|TRBJ1-1|few
CSAARTGNTEAFF
TGCAGTGCTGCCCGGACAGGTAACACTGAAGCTTTCTTT
>-|TRBV5-8|TRBJ1-2|-
CASSLARGNGYTF
TGTGCCAGCAGCTTGGCAAGGGGGAATGGCTACACCTTC
>TRBD1|TRBV4-3|TRBJ2-7|many
CASSQARSGTGAEQYF
TGCGCCAGCAGCCAGGCGCGCTCCGGGACAGGGGCTGAGCAGTACTTC
>TRBD1|TRBV27|TRBJ1-4|-
CASSLRRGPTNEKLFF
TGTGCCAGCAGTTTAAGAAGGGGGCCGACTAATGAAAAACTGTTTTTT
>TRBD1|TRBV14|TRBJ2-7|few
CASSRDRAREQYF
TGTGCCAGCAGCCGGGACAGGGCTCGCGAGCAGTACTTC
>TRBD2|TRBV25-1|TRBJ2-1|many
CASSESSGISYNEQFF
TGTGCCAGCAGTGAATCTAGCGGGATCTCCTACAATGAGCAGTTCTTC
>TRBD1|TRBV29-1|TRBJ2-1|few
CSTSSTQAGQGYNEQFF
TGCAGCACTTCCTCAACTCAGGCGGGACAGGGATACAATGAGCAGTTCTTC
>-|TRBV6-2/TRBV6-3|TRBJ1-1|many
CASTKGGTNTEAFF
TGTGCCAGCACCAAGGGCGGGACGAACACTGAAGCTTTCTTT
>-|TRBV20-1|TRBJ2-2|few
CSAREKGGLNTGELFF
TGCAGTGCTAGAGAAAAGGGCGGATTGAACACCGGGGAGCTGTTTTTT
>-|TRBV11-2|TRBJ2-7|many
CASSFPSFSYEQYF
TGTGCCAGCAGCTTCCCCAGCTTCTCCTACGAGCAGTACTTC
>-|TRBV19|TRBJ2-7|-
CASTTSVTASEQYF
TGTGCCAGTACTACCAGCGTTACTGCCAGCGAGCAGTACTTC
>-|TRBV20-1|TRBJ1-4|many
CSARDIGGANEKLFF
TGCAGTGCTAGAGATATTGGAGGGGCTAATGAAAAACTGTTTTTT
>-|TRBV12-5|TRBJ2-1|-
CASGQNNEQFF
TGTGCTAGTGGCCAAAACAATGAGCAGTTCTTC
>TRBD2|TRBV7-9|TRBJ2-7|few
CASSTRLAGSYEQYF
TGTGCCAGCAGCACTCGACTAGCGGGGTCCTACGAGCAGTACTTC
>-|TRBV7-9|TRBJ1-2|few
CASSPPDSPNYGYTF
TGTGCCAGCAGCCCACCGGACTCCCCTAACTATGGCTACACCTTC
>TRBD1|TRBV20-1|TRBJ1-2|many
CSASHDRGGYTF
TGCAGTGCTAGCCACGACAGGGGCGGCTACACCTTC
>-|TRBV15|TRBJ2-5|few
CTTSVTGGIRETQYF
TGTACCACCAGTGTCACTGGCGGGATAAGGGAGACCCAGTACTTC
>TRBD2|TRBV12-3/TRBV12-4|TRBJ2-3|many
CASSLGPAGRTDTQYF
TGTGCCAGCAGTTTAGGTCCAGCGGGAAGAACAGATACGCAGTATTTT
>-|TRBV7-9|TRBJ1-4|few
CASSLALTTNEKLFF
TGTGCCAGCAGCTTAGCCCTGACTACTAATGAAAAACTGTTTTTT
>TRBD1|TRBV7-2|TRBJ2-3|many
CASSRDRAADTQYF
TGTGCCAGCAGCCGGGACAGGGCAGCAGATACGCAGTATTTT
>-|TRBV20-1|TRBJ1-5|many
CSAGPGKNQPQHF
TGCAGTGCTGGACCAGGCAAGAATCAGCCCCAGCATTTT
>-|TRBV6-1|TRBJ2-2|-
CASTEGRGNTGELFF
TGTGCCAGCACCGAGGGAAGGGGAAACACCGGGGAGCTGTTTTTT
>-|TRBV5-1|TRBJ1-2|-
CASSLATGLPYGYAF
TGCGCCAGCAGCTTGGCGACGGGACTCCCCTATGGCTACGCCTTC
>TRBD2|TRBV27|TRBJ2-1|many
CASRGLAGINEQFF
TGTGCCAGCAGGGGACTAGCGGGAATCAATGAGCAGTTCTTC
>TRBD2|TRBV6-1|TRBJ2-1|many
CASSWTSGGAQPGEQFF
TGTGCCAGCAGTTGGACTAGCGGGGGGGCCCAGCCCGGTGAGCAGTTCTTC
>-|TRBV11-2|TRBJ2-6|many
CASSRANVLTF
TGTGCCAGCAGTCGGGCCAACGTCCTGACTTTC
>-|TRBV5-1|TRBJ2-5|-
CASSQIGGLETQYF
TGCGCCAGCAGCCAAATAGGGGGGCTGGAGACCCAGTACTTC
>-|TRBV20-1|TRBJ2-7|many
CSAAQGDYEQYF
TGCAGTGCTGCCCAGGGTGACTACGAGCAGTACTTC
>TRBD1|TRBV5-1|TRBJ2-3|many
CASSLSTGDADTQYF
TGCGCCAGCAGCTTGTCTACAGGGGATGCAGATACGCAGTATTTT
>TRBD1|TRBV12-3/TRBV12-4|TRBJ1-1|few
CASSLGRGQGVTDMNTEAFF
TGTGCCAGCAGTTTAGGCCGCGGACAGGGGGTAACCGACATGAACACTGAAGCTTTCTTT
>-|TRBV28|TRBJ2-1|many
CASKQIGGEQFF
TGTGCCAGCAAGCAAATTGGGGGTGAGCAGTTCTTC
>TRBD1|TRBV20-1|TRBJ1-5|many
CSAGTVNSNQPQHF
TGCAGTGCTGGGACAGTTAATAGCAATCAGCCCCAGCATTTT